Included here is one T cell receptor beta chain sequence, with context. The sample comes from a study of blood T cell repertoires in COVID-19. Study in general: Acute and convalescent COVID-19 specimens originated in the United States, Italy and Spain.

Authors' methods: Nucleated cell counts were estimated from reference gene primer amplification. The data were produced by immunoSEQ multiplex PCR, yet TCRdb's version contains in-frame clones alone and is incomplete. V and J calls and clone size come straight from that table; D and trimming were deduced from the DNA. The sample yields about 240,000 clones, roughly 87% seen once. This clonotype was obtained from a woman younger than 45 with acute COVID-19. Sequences were obtained from PBMCs or T cells enriched from blood (not recorded which).

DNA of the CDR3: TGTGCCAGCAGCGAACAGAACACTGAAGCTTTCTTT. Encoded protein: CASSEQNTEAFF. The rearrangement uses TRBV7-2 and TRBJ1-1; D gene ambiguous. The V and J ends lost 5 bases and 1 base respectively, with 5 bases between them. The CDR3 spans 12 residues. CDR1 is SGHTA and CDR2 is FQGNSA in the germline V gene.